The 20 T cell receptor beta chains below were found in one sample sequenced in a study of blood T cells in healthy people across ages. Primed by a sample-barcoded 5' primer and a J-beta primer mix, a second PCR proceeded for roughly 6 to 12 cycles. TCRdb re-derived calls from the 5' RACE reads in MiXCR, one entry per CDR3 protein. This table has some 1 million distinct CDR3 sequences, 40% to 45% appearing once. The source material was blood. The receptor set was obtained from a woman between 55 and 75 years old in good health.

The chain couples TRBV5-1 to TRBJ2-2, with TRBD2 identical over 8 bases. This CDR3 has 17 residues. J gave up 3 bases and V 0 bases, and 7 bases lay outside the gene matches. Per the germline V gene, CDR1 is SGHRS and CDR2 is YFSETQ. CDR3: CASSLVRGLGYTGELFF. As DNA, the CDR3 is TGCGCCAGCAGCTTGGTCCGGGGACTAGGGTACACCGGGGAGCTGTTTTTT.

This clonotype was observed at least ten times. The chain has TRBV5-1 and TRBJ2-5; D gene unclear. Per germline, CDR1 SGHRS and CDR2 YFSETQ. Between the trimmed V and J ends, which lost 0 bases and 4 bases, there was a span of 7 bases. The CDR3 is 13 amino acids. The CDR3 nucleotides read TGCGCCAGCAGCTTGGCTTCCCGAGAGACCCAGTACTTC. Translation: CASSLASRETQYF.

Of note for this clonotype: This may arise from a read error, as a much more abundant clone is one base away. CDR3 loop: CACGGETQYF. CDR3 bases: TGTGCCTGCGGAGGAGAGACCCAGTACTTC. The V call is TRBV2, the J call TRBJ2-5; weak D call: TRBD2 (5 bases). Per germline, CDR1 SNHLY and CDR2 FYNNEI. V was cut by 11 bases and J by 4 bases, with 8 bases left in between. The CDR3 runs to 10 residues. The full variable domain, completed using reference TRBV2 and TRBJ2-5, is EPEVTQTPSHQVTQMGQEVILRCVPISNHLYFYWYRQILGQKVEFLVSFYNNEISEKSEIFDDQFSVERPDGSNFTLKIRSTKLEDSAMYFCACGGETQYFGPGTRLLVL.

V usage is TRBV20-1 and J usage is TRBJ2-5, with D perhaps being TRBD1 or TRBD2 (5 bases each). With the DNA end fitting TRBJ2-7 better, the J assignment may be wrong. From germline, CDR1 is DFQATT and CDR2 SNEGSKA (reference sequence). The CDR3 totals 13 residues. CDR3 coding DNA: TGCAGTGCTAGTAGGACGGGGCCTCACGAGCAGTACTTC. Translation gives CSASRTGPHEQYF.

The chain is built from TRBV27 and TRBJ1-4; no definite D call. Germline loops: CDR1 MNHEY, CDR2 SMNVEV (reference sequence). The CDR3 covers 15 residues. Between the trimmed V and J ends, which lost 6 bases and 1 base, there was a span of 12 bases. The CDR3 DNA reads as TGTGCCAGCAGACCACTTGAGGGAACTAATGAAAAACTGTTTTTT. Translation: CASRPLEGTNEKLFF.

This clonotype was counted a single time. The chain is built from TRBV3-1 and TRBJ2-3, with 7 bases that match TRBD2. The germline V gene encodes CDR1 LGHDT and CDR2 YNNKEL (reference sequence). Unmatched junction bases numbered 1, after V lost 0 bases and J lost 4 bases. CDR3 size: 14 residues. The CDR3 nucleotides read TGTGCCAGCAGCCAAGAAGGACTAGCAGATACGCAGTATTTT. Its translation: CASSQEGLADTQYF.

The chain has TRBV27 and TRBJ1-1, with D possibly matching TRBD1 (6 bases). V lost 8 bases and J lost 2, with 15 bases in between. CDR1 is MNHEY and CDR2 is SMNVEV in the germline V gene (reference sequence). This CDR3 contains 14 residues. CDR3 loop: CASGRVGGNTEAFF. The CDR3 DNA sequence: TGTGCCAGCGGCAGGGTGGGGGGCAACACTGAAGCTTTCTTT.

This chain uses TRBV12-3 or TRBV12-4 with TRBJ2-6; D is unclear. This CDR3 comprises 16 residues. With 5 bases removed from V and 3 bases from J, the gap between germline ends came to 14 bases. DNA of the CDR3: TGTGCCAGCAGTGTTGGCCGAAGTGGTGGGGCCAACGTCCTGACTTTC. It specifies CASSVGRSGGANVLTF.

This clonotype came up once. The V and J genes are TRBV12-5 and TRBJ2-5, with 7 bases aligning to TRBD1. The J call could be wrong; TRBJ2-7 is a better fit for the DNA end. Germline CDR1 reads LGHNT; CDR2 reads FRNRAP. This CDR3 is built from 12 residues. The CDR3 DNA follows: TGTGCTAGTCAAGGGACAGCCTACGAGCAGTACTTC. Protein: CASQGTAYEQYF.

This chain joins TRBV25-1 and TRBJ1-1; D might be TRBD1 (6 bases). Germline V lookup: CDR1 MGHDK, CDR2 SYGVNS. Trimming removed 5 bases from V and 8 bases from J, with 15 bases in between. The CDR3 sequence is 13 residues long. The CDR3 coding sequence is TGTGCCAGCAGTATCGTTGGGGGCCGAGAAGCTTTCTTT. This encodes CASSIVGGREAFF. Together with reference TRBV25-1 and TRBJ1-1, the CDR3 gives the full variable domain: EADIYQTPRYLVIGTGKKITLECSQTMGHDKMYWYQQDPGMELHLIHYSYGVNSTEKGDLSSESTVSRIRTEHFPLTLESARPSHTSQYLCASSIVGGREAFFGQGTRLTVV.

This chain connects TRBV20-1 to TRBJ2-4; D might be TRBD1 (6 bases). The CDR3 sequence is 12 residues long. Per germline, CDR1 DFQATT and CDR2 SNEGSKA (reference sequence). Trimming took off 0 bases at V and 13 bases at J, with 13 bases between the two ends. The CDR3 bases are TGCAGTGCTAGAGATTGGGACACCCAGCAGTACTTC. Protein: CSARDWDTQQYF.

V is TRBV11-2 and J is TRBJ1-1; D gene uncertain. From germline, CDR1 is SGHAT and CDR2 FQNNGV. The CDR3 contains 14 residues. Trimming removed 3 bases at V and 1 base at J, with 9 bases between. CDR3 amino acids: CASSFYGSNTEAFF. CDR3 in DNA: TGTGCCAGCAGCTTTTACGGATCGAACACTGAAGCTTTCTTT.

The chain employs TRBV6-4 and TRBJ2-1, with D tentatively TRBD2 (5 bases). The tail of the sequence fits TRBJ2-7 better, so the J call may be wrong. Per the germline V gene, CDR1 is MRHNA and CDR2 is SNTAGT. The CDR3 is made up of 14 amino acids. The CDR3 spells CASSVSGPYNEQYF. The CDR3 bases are TGTGCCAGCAGTGTGAGCGGCCCCTACAATGAGCAGTACTTC.

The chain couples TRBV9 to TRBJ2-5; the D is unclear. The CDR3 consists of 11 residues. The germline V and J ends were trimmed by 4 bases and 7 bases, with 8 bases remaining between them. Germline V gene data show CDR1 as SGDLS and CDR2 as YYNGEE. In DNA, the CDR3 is TGTGCCAGCAGCCGGGTCCGGACCCAGTACTTC. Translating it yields CASSRVRTQYF.

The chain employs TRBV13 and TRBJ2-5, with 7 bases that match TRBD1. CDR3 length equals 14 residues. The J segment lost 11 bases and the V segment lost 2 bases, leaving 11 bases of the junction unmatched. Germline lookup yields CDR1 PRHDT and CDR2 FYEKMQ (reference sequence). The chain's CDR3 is CASSLIQGYNEQYF. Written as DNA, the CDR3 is TGTGCCAGCAGCTTAATACAGGGGTACAATGAGCAGTACTTC.

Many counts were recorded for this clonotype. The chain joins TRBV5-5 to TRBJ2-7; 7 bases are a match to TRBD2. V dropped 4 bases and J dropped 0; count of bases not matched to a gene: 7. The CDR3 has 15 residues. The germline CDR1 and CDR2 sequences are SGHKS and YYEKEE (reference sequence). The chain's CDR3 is CASSLSGDSSYEQYF. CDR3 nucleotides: TGTGCCAGCAGCCTCAGCGGGGATAGCTCCTACGAGCAGTACTTC.

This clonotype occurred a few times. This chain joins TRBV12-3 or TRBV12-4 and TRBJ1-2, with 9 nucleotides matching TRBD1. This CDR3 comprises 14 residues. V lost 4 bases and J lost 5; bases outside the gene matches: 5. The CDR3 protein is CASSSPTGGYGYTF. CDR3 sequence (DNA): TGTGCCAGCAGTTCCCCGACAGGGGGTTATGGCTACACCTTC.

Written as DNA, the CDR3 is TGCGCCAGCAGCTTGGCCTTAGAGGGGACAGATACGCAGTATTTT. This translates into CASSLALEGTDTQYF. J is TRBJ2-3 and V is TRBV5-1; D tentatively reads TRBD1 or TRBD2 (5 bases each). This CDR3 contains 15 residues. The V gene lost 0 bases and the J gene lost 3 bases, with 11 bases spanning the gap. Germline V CDR1 and CDR2: SGHRS, YFSETQ.

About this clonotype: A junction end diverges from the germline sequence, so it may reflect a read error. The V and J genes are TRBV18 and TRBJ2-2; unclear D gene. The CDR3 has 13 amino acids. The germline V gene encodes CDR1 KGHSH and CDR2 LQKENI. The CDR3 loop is CASSQSNTRELFF. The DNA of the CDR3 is TGTGCCAGCTCGCAGTCGAACACCCGGGAGCTGTTTTTT.

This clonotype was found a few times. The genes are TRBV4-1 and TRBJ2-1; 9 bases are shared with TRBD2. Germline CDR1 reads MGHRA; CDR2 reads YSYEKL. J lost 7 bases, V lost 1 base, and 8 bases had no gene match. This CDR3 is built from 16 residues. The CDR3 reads CASSQASGLAGNEQFF. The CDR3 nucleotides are TGCGCCAGCAGCCAAGCATCGGGGCTAGCGGGGAATGAGCAGTTCTTC.